The rows below give T cell receptor beta chains drawn from one sample of a study of blood T cell repertoires in COVID-19. Some clones are missing from TCRdb's copy, which holds only in-frame ones; the method was immunoSEQ multiplex PCR. Seen here are a few hundred thousand clones, about nine tenths observed once, and the top ten hold 11%. Specimen: peripheral blood. The receptors stem from a woman aged 25-40 years with COVID-19, enrolled during active disease. CDR3s include the opening cysteine and the closing phenylalanine or tryptophan.

V gene	J gene	CDR3 protein
TRBV2	TRBJ2-7	CASKPGNYEQYF
TRBV6-2/TRBV6-3	TRBJ2-2	CASSYPTSGGNTGELFF
TRBV19	TRBJ2-1	CASRSGSYNEQFF
TRBV5-5	TRBJ1-4	CASSPGQGDNEKLFF
TRBV11-2	TRBJ2-2	CASSFPGLAGGIGELFF
TRBV4-1	TRBJ1-2	CASSQDVSNYGYTF
TRBV7-2	TRBJ1-1	CASSPWAGMNTEAFF
TRBV5-1	TRBJ2-7	CASSSLAGAPYEQYF
TRBV19	TRBJ1-5	CASSNGTGEYSNQPQHF
TRBV19	TRBJ2-7	CATGGVSLEQYF
TRBV19	TRBJ1-1	CASSMGTGITEAFF
TRBV7-2	TRBJ2-6	CASSLRGLAGGPGANVLTF
TRBV28	TRBJ1-1	CASGTLTVDLEAFF
TRBV30	TRBJ1-2	CAWSEGEFGYTF
TRBV6-1	TRBJ1-1	CASSEVRGFDTEAFF
TRBV2	TRBJ2-7	CASRETGASFEQYF
TRBV3-1/TRBV3-2	TRBJ1-3	CASSQGTGRDGNTIYF
TRBV2	TRBJ2-2	CASSETGWRFDTGELFF
TRBV4-2	TRBJ1-1	CASSQDGGNTEAFF
TRBV10-3	TRBJ1-4	CAISESGGEKLFF
TRBV6-5	TRBJ2-7	CASHSGAYEQYF
TRBV6-5	TRBJ1-5	CASSYSEFGQPQHF
TRBV5-1	TRBJ2-7	CASSLVGQGLYEQYF
TRBV7-2	TRBJ2-7	CASSLLAGGSVHEQYF
TRBV2	TRBJ1-1	CASSRQGMNTEAFF
TRBV27	TRBJ2-2	CASRRTRWDSYTGELFF
TRBV9	TRBJ1-3	CASSTDRGSGNTIYF
TRBV7-9	TRBJ2-5	CASSSGTLEETQYF
TRBV9	TRBJ1-4	CASSVGGMEKLFF
TRBV5-8	TRBJ2-7	CASRGPGQGDEQYF
TRBV5-6	TRBJ2-5	CASSLDLAGVETQYF